This T cell receptor beta chain was sequenced during a study of early T cells in non-severe SARS-CoV-2 infection. J lost 2 bases, V lost 2 bases, and 3 bases had no gene match. The CDR3 sequence is 13 residues long. CDR1 is DFQATT and CDR2 is SNEGSKA in the germline V gene (reference sequence). From the 5' RACE reads, TCRdb called clonotypes with MiXCR, one entry per CDR3 protein. The profile shows roughly 46,000 distinct CDR3 sequences, 6% to 7.5% of them singletons. The clonotype was recovered from an adult who was a healthcare worker with PCR-confirmed SARS-CoV-2 infection or an uninfected control (not recorded which). The specimen sequenced was whole blood. The chain has TRBV20-1 and TRBJ2-7; 7 bases are a match to TRBD1. The CDR3 loop is CSARQGVPYEQYF. CDR3 nucleotide sequence: TGCAGTGCTAGACAGGGGGTACCCTACGAGCAGTACTTC.